This TCR beta chain is from a study of blood T cell repertoires in COVID-19. Study-wide context: The cDNA or gDNA used as material had been derived from T cells, B-cell-depleted T cells, or PBMCs.

Original processing notes: Amplification of reference gene primers was used by the study to estimate nucleated cell counts. The assay was immunoSEQ multiplex PCR, and TCRdb's table has in-frame clones only and misses some. The DNA was the basis for D and trimming; V, J and clone size are from that table. The sample holds roughly 380,000 clones, around nine tenths seen once. Up to 2 weeks before entering the study, exposed participants had met a COVID-19 case. V dropped 3 bases and J dropped 6; count of bases not matched to a gene: 5. The CDR3 has 14 amino acids. Germline V gives CDR1 LGHDT, CDR2 YNNKEL (reference sequence).

The receptor's source is a young woman who had been exposed to COVID-19. The chain has TRBV3-1 (or the pseudogene TRBV3-2) and TRBJ2-3; 8 nucleotides agree with TRBD1. The sample comprised PBMCs or T cells enriched from blood (not recorded which). The CDR3 bases are TGTGCCAGCAGCCAGTCACAGGGGGGCGATACGCAGTATTTT. This encodes CASSQSQGGDTQYF.